This passage covers 20 T cell receptor beta chains from one sample sequenced in a study of response to subunit inactivated influenza vaccine. TCRdb processed the RT-PCR reads anew with MiXCR; each CDR3 protein has one entry. Of 610,000 or so distinct CDR3 sequences listed, around 15% are singletons. The sample in question was PBMCs from blood, obtained about 11 days after vaccination. These receptors all come from a man aged 50-60 years who received an inactivated influenza vaccine.

This clonotype has more than one count but fewer than ten. CDR3 sequence reads: CASSLGESSNQPQHF. The DNA for the CDR3 is TGTGCCAGCAGTTTAGGGGAATCTAGCAATCAGCCCCAGCATTTT. V gene TRBV28 combines with J gene TRBJ1-5, with D uncertain. CDR3 size: 15 residues. The germline V and J ends were trimmed by 2 bases and 0 bases, with 8 bases remaining between them. CDR1 is MDHEN and CDR2 is SYDVKM in the germline V gene.

This clonotype was seen repeatedly, ten times or more. The chain links TRBV20-1 to TRBJ2-1; D gene unclear. Trimming removed 2 bases at V and 0 bases at J, with 8 bases between. The germline gives CDR1 DFQATT, CDR2 SNEGSKA (reference sequence). The CDR3 is 14 amino acids. CDR3 nucleotide sequence: TGCAGTGCTAGACCGAGGAGCTCCTACAATGAGCAGTTCTTC. Encoded protein: CSARPRSSYNEQFF.

This clonotype appeared a few times. This chain uses TRBV10-2 with TRBJ2-7; 7 bases align to TRBD1. Germline assignment: CDR1 WSHSY and CDR2 SAAADI. There are 12 residues in the CDR3. V trimming: 8 bases; J trimming: 2 bases; junction bases outside the gene matches: 3. CDR3 in DNA: TGCGCCAGCGGACAGGCCACCTACGAGCAGTACTTC. Residues: CASGQATYEQYF.

This clonotype was detected a few times. The chain links TRBV12-3 or TRBV12-4 to TRBJ1-4; TRBD1 agrees at 8 bases. The trim removed 6 bases at V and 5 bases at J, leaving 5 bases unmatched. CDR3 length: 14 residues. CDR3 residues: CASRWTGKNEKLFF. As DNA, the CDR3 is TGTGCCAGCAGATGGACAGGGAAGAATGAAAAACTGTTTTTT.

This clonotype was picked up a small number of times. The chain is built from TRBV12-3 or TRBV12-4 and TRBJ1-1, with 7 bases matching TRBD1. V lost 6 bases and J lost 4; bases outside the gene matches: 5. The CDR3 is made up of 13 amino acids. This chain's CDR3 is CASRARDSTEAFF. Written as DNA, the CDR3 is TGTGCCAGCAGAGCCCGGGACAGCACTGAAGCTTTCTTT.

The sample holds a few counts of this clonotype. The genes are TRBV20-1 and TRBJ2-7; D is possibly TRBD1 (6 bases). The V gene's germline CDR1 is DFQATT and CDR2 SNEGSKA (reference sequence). This CDR3 comprises 12 residues. Between the trimmed V and J ends, which lost 0 bases and 6 bases, there was a span of 9 bases. The chain's CDR3 is CSAREGQREQYF. The CDR3, as DNA: TGCAGTGCTAGAGAGGGACAACGCGAGCAGTACTTC.

The chain is built from TRBV30 and TRBJ2-1; D not resolved. The germline CDR1 and CDR2 sequences are GTSNPN and SVGIG (reference sequence). V lost 0 bases to trimming and J lost 2 bases, with 8 bases between them. This CDR3 spans 14 amino acids. In nucleotides, the CDR3 is TGTGCCTGGAGTGTAGGTGGGGCCTACAATGAGCAGTTCTTC. Its protein is CAWSVGGAYNEQFF.

This sequence joins TRBV24-1 and TRBJ1-5; D is perhaps TRBD1 (5 bases). This CDR3 is 19 amino acids long. The germline gives CDR1 KGHDR, CDR2 SFDVKD. Trimming cost V 6 bases and J 2 bases, with 25 bases left between them. In nucleotides, the CDR3 is TGTGCCACCAGTCACTCGGGAACTGGGGGGGTCGGGGGCAATCAGCCCCAGCATTTT. This codes for CATSHSGTGGVGGNQPQHF.

There are a few counts of this clonotype. V usage is TRBV28 and J usage is TRBJ2-5; tentative D call: TRBD1 (5 bases). The CDR3 loop spans 19 amino acids. Deletions cut 1 base from V and 2 bases from J, with 23 bases between. CDR1 MDHEN and CDR2 SYDVKM come from the germline V gene. The chain's CDR3 is CASSLLVGGVQESQETQYF. In DNA form, the CDR3 reads TGTGCCAGCAGTTTATTGGTCGGCGGAGTACAGGAGTCTCAAGAGACCCAGTACTTC.

V is TRBV6-1 and J is TRBJ1-1; the match to TRBD1 covers 8 bases. The CDR3 runs 14 residues. Germline-derived CDR1 and CDR2 are MNHNS and SASEGT. V shed 6 bases and J 2 bases; nucleotides not matched to a gene: 5. DNA for the CDR3: TGTGCCAGCAGGACAGGGGCGGAAAACACTGAAGCTTTCTTT. Translating it yields CASRTGAENTEAFF.

The J gene is TRBJ1-5, the V gene TRBV7-6; no definite D call. The CDR3 has 15 residues. The germline V gene has CDR1 SGHVS and CDR2 FNYEAQ. Trimming took off 5 bases at V and 5 bases at J, with 16 bases between the two ends. CDR3 region: CASSPKAQPDQPQHF. In nucleotides, the CDR3 is TGTGCCAGCAGCCCTAAGGCACAGCCCGATCAGCCCCAGCATTTT.

This clonotype was seen at least ten times. One end of the junction varies from germline; a read error may be responsible. The V and J genes are TRBV5-1 and TRBJ2-3; 7 bases fit TRBD1. This CDR3 has 14 residues. Germline V gene lookup returns CDR1 SGHRS and CDR2 YFSETQ. CDR3 nucleotide sequence: TGTGCCAGCAGCCCGGGACAGAGCACAGATACGCAGTATTTT. It specifies CASSPGQSTDTQYF.

The chain links TRBV9 to TRBJ2-5, with TRBD2 matching 8 bases. V lost 0 bases, J lost 1 base, and 5 bases stayed unmatched. Per germline, CDR1 SGDLS and CDR2 YYNGEE. The CDR3 length is 16 residues. The CDR3 reads CASSVGTSSSQETQYF. The CDR3 region has the DNA TGTGCCAGCAGCGTAGGGACTAGCAGTAGCCAAGAGACCCAGTACTTC. The whole variable domain, filled in from reference TRBV9 and TRBJ2-5, reads DSGVTQTPKHLITATGQRVTLRCSPRSGDLSVYWYQQSLDQGLQFLIQYYNGEERAKGNILERFSAQQFPDLHSELNLSSLELGDSALYFCASSVGTSSSQETQYFGPGTRLLVL.

This chain joins TRBV19 and TRBJ2-1; 8 bases are a match to TRBD1. Per the germline V gene, CDR1 is LNHDA and CDR2 is SQIVND (reference sequence). After removal of 5 bases from V and 2 bases from J, the junction contained 8 bases not matched to a gene. The CDR3 has 16 residues. For the CDR3, the DNA is TGTGCCAGTAGTGTGGACAGGGAAGGTGCCTACAATGAGCAGTTCTTC. It yields the protein CASSVDREGAYNEQFF. The variable domain in full, with the rest retrieved from reference TRBV19 and TRBJ2-1, is DGGITQSPKYLFRKEGQNVTLSCEQNLNHDAMYWYRQDPGQGLRLIYYSQIVNDFQKGDIAEGYSVSREKKESFPLTVTSAQKNPTAFYLCASSVDREGAYNEQFFGPGTRLTVL.

For the CDR3, the DNA is TGTGCCAGCAGCCCCTCTGGGACAGGAATTAGGACGGGCTATGGCTACACCTTC. The encoded protein is CASSPSGTGIRTGYGYTF. The rearrangement uses TRBV9 and TRBJ1-2; 8 bases are shared with TRBD1. V lost 4 bases to trimming and J lost 4 bases; unmatched junction nucleotides: 18. CDR3 length equals 18 residues. Germline assignment: CDR1 SGDLS and CDR2 YYNGEE.

Many counts were recorded for this clonotype. The genes are TRBV12-3 or TRBV12-4 and TRBJ1-5; D remains ambiguous. This CDR3 comprises 14 residues. V lost 4 bases, J lost 5 bases, and 12 bases lay in between. CDR3 bases: TGTGCCAGCAGTTCCTCGGTGGGCTATCAGCCCCAGCATTTT. This gives the protein CASSSSVGYQPQHF.

The genes are TRBV18 and TRBJ2-5, with TRBD2 as a possible D gene (5 bases). Germline V gene sequence: CDR1 KGHSH, CDR2 LQKENI. The CDR3 covers 15 residues. The V end was cut by 2 bases, the J end by 2 bases, with 12 bases between. CDR3 residues: CASSPGLAYQETQYF. In DNA, the CDR3 is TGTGCCAGCTCACCAGGCCTAGCTTATCAAGAGACCCAGTACTTC. The full variable domain, with the rest looked up from reference TRBV18 and TRBJ2-5, is NAGVMQNPRHLVRRRGQEARLRCSPMKGHSHVYWYRQLPEEGLKFMVYLQKENIIDESGMPKERFSAEFPKEGPSILRIQQVVRGDSAAYFCASSPGLAYQETQYFGPGTRLLVL.

About this clonotype: One end of the junction varies from germline; a read error may be responsible. The chain is built from TRBV20-1 and TRBJ2-7, with 9 bases matching TRBD1. The germline gives CDR1 DFQATT, CDR2 SNEGSKA (reference sequence). This CDR3 is built from 17 residues. The CDR3, as DNA: TGCTGTGCTAGAGAGAGGTTCTCGGCACAGGGGGCTAACGAGCAGTACTTC. Translation: CCARERFSAQGANEQYF.

This clonotype came up a few times. This chain links TRBV7-9 with TRBJ1-5, with TRBD1 matching 8 bases. Germline CDR1 and CDR2: SEHNR and FQNEAQ (reference sequence). Trimming took 5 bases from V and 3 from J; bases not matched to a gene: 3. The CDR3 extends over 14 amino acids. This CDR3 is CASSQTGANQPQHF. CDR3 nucleotides: TGTGCCAGCAGCCAGACAGGGGCCAATCAGCCCCAGCATTTT.

The chain carries TRBV7-9 and TRBJ2-2; TRBD2 matches at 9 bases. The ends lost 5 bases at V and 2 bases at J; junction bases unmatched: 6. Germline lookup yields CDR1 SEHNR and CDR2 FQNEAQ (reference sequence). The CDR3 is 16 amino acids. The CDR3 nucleotides read TGTGCCAGCAGCCCGTCTAGCGGGATTAACACCGGGGAGCTGTTTTTT. Translating gives CASSPSSGINTGELFF.